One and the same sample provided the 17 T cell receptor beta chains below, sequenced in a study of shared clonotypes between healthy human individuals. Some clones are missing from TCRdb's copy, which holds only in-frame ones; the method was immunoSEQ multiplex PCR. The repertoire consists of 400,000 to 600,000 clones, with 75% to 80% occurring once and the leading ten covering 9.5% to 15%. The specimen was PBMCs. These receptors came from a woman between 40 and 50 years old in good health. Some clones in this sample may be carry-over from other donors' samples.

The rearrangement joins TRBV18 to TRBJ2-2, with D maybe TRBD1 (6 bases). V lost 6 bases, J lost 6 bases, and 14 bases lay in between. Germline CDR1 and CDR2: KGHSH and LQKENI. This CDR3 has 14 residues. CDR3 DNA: TGTGCCAGCTCCCCCGCAGGGGAAGCCGGGGAGCTGTTTTTT. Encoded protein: CASSPAGEAGELFF.

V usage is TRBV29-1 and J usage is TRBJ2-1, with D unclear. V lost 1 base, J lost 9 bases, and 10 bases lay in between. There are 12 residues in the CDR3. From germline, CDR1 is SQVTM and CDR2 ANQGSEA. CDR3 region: CSVEGASGEQFF. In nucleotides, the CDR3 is TGCAGCGTTGAAGGCGCCTCCGGTGAGCAGTTCTTC.

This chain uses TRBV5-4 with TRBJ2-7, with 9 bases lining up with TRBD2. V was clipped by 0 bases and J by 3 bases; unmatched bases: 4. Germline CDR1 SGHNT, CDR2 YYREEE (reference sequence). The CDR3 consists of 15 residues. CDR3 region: CASSLDAGGHYEQYF. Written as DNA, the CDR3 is TGTGCCAGCAGCTTGGATGCGGGAGGGCACTACGAGCAGTACTTC.

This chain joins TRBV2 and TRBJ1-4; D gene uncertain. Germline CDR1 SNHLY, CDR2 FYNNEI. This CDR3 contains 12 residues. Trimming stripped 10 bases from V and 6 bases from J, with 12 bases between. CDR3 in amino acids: CATTSSDEKLFF. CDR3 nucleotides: TGTGCCACCACCTCCAGCGATGAAAAACTGTTTTTT.

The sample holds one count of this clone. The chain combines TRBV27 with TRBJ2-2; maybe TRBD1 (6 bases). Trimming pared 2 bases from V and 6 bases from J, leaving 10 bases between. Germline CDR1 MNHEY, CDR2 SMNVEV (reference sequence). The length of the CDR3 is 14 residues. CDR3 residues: CASSLGAGAGELFF. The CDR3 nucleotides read TGTGCCAGCAGTTTAGGGGCAGGGGCCGGGGAGCTGTTTTTT.

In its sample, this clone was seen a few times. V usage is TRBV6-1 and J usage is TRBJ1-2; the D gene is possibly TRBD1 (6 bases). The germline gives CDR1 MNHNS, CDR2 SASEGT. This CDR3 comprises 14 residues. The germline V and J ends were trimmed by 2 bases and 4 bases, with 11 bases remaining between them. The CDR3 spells CASSELTGSYGYTF. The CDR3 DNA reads TGTGCCAGCAGTGAACTTACAGGGTCCTATGGCTACACCTTC.

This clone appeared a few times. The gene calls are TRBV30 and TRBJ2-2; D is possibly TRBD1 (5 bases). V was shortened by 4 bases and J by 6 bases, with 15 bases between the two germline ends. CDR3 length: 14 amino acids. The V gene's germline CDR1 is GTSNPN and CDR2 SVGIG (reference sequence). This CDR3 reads CAWTRQIGSGELFF. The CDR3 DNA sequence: TGTGCCTGGACCCGACAGATAGGGTCCGGGGAGCTGTTTTTT.

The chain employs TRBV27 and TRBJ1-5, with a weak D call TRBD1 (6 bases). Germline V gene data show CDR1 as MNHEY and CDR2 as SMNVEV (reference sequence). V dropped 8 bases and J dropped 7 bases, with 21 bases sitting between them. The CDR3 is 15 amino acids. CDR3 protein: CASGPRGGADQPQHF. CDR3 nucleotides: TGTGCCAGCGGCCCCCGAGGGGGGGCGGACCAGCCCCAGCATTTT.

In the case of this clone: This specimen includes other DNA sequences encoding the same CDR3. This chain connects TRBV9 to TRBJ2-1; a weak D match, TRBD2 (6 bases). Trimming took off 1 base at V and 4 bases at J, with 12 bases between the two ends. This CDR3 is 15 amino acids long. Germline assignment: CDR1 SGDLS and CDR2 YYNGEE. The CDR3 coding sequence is TGTGCCAGCAGCGTATCCGGGAGTGGGTACAATGAGCAGTTCTTC. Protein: CASSVSGSGYNEQFF.

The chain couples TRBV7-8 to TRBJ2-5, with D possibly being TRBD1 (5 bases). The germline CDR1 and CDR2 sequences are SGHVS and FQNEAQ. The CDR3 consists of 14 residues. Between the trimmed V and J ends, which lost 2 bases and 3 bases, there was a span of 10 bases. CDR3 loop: CASSLRFREETQYF. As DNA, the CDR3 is TGTGCCAGCAGCTTAAGGTTCAGGGAAGAGACCCAGTACTTC.

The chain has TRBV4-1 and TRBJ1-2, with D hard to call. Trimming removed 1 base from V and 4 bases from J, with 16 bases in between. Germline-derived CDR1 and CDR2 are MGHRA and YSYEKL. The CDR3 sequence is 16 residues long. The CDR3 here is CASSQVSRLKPYGYTF. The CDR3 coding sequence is TGCGCCAGCAGCCAAGTGAGCAGGCTCAAACCCTATGGCTACACCTTC.

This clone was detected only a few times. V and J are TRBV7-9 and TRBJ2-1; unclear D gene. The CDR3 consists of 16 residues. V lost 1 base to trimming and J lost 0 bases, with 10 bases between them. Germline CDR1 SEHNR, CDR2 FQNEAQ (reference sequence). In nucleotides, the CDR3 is TGTGCCAGCAGCTTAGGGCCCGGGCTCTCCTACAATGAGCAGTTCTTC. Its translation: CASSLGPGLSYNEQFF.

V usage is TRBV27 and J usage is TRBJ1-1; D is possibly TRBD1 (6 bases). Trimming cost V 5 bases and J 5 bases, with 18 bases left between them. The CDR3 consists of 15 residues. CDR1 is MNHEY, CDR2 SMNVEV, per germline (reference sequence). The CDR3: CASSRPGHLNTEAFF. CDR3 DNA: TGTGCCAGCAGTAGACCGGGACACTTAAATACTGAAGCTTTCTTT.

The CDR3 DNA reads TGTGCCAGCTCACCACCAAATTACTCTGGGGCCAACGTCCTGACTTTC. It yields the protein CASSPPNYSGANVLTF. The chain recombines TRBV18 with TRBJ2-6; D gene ambiguous. Germline CDR1 KGHSH, CDR2 LQKENI. The CDR3 extends over 16 amino acids. V was pared by 0 bases and J by 0 bases, with 6 bases between.

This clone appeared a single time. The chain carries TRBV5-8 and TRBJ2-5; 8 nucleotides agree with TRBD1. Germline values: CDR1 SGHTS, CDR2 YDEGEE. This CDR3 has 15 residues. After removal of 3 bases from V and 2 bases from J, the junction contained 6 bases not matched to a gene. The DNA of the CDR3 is TGTGCCAGCAGCTCCCGGACAGGGCAGCAAGAGACCCAGTACTTC. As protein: CASSSRTGQQETQYF. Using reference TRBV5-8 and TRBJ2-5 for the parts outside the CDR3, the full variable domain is EAGVTQSPTHLIKTRGQQATLRCSPISGHTSVYWYQQALGLGLQFLLWYDEGEERNRGNFPPRFSGRQFPNYSSELNVNALELEDSALYLCASSSRTGQQETQYFGPGTRLLVL.

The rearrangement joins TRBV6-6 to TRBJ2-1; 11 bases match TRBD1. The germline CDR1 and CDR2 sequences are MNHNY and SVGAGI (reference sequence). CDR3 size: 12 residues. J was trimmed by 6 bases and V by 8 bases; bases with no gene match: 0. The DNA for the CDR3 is TGTGCCAGCGGGACAGGGGGCAATGAGCAGTTCTTC. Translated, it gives CASGTGGNEQFF.

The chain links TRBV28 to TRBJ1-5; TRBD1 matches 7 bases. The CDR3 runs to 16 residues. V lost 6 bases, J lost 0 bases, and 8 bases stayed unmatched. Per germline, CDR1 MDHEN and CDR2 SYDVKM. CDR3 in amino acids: CASRTNRGASNQPQHF. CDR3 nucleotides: TGTGCCAGCAGGACCAACAGGGGCGCTAGCAATCAGCCCCAGCATTTT.